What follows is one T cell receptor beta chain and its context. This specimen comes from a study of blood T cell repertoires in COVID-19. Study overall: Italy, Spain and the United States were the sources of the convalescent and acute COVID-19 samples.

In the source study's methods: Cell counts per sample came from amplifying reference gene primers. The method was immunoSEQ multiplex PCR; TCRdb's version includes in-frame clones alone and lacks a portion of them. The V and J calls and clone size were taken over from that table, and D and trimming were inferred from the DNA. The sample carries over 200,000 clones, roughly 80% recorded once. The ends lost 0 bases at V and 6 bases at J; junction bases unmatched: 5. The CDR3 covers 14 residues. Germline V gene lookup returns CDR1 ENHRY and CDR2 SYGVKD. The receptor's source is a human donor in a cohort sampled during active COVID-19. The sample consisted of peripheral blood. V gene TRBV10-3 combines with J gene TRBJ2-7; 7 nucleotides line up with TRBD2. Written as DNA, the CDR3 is TGTGCCATCAGTGAGTCGACTCCGGGGGGCGAGCAGTACTTC. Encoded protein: CAISESTPGGEQYF.